This passage covers 17 T cell receptor beta chains from one sample sequenced in a study of PD-1 blockade in classical Hodgkin lymphoma. Every patient had relapsed following autologous stem cell transplantation, and cohorts differed in brentuximab vedotin exposure. Data came from immunoSEQ multiplex PCR; TCRdb stores just in-frame clones and leaves some out. The data contain over 6,500 clones, around 80% of them seen just once; the ten biggest clones take up about 14%. The specimen was peripheral blood mononuclear cells (PBMCs), collected at baseline. The receptor set was obtained from a human donor with classical Hodgkin lymphoma.

The chain combines TRBV5-1 with TRBJ2-3; maybe TRBD2 (7 bases). Per germline, CDR1 SGHRS and CDR2 YFSETQ. Between the trimmed V and J ends, which lost 1 base and 4 bases, there was a span of 10 bases. The CDR3 consists of 14 residues. CDR3 loop: CASSLRGGSDTQYF. In DNA form, the CDR3 reads TGCGCCAGCAGCTTGAGGGGGGGATCAGATACGCAGTATTTT.

Here the CDR3 DNA reads TGTGCCAGCAGCACGGGACAGGGAGGTGAAAAACTGTTTTTT. Amino acid sequence: CASSTGQGGEKLFF. The chain links TRBV5-5 to TRBJ1-4; 9 positions agree with TRBD1. The CDR3 totals 14 residues. The junction had 5 bases not matched to a gene; V was cut back by 4 bases and J by 7 bases. Germline V gives CDR1 SGHKS, CDR2 YYEKEE (reference sequence).

The chain links TRBV28 to TRBJ2-3; D unclear. The length of the CDR3 is 16 residues. The V end lost 3 bases, the J end lost 1 base, and 14 bases lay between the germline ends. From germline, CDR1 is MDHEN and CDR2 SYDVKM. CDR3 sequence reads: CASSLRSGQGTDTQYF. Written as DNA, the CDR3 is TGTGCCAGCAGTTTGAGGTCGGGCCAGGGCACAGATACGCAGTATTTT. Using reference TRBV28 and TRBJ2-3 for the parts outside the CDR3, the full variable domain is DVKVTQSSRYLVKRTGEKVFLECVQDMDHENMFWYRQDPGLGLRLIYFSYDVKMKEKGDIPEGYSVSREKKERFSLILESASTNQTSMYLCASSLRSGQGTDTQYFGPGTRLTVL.

The chain couples TRBV28 to TRBJ2-1, with 10 positions matching TRBD2. With 4 bases clipped from V and 4 bases from J, the junction kept 4 bases outside the gene matches. The CDR3 length is 15 residues. The germline V gene encodes CDR1 MDHEN and CDR2 SYDVKM. As DNA, the CDR3 is TGTGCCAGCAGTTCCACTAGCGGGGTTTACAATGAGCAGTTCTTC. This codes for CASSSTSGVYNEQFF.

Relative to its sample, this clone is large (0.1 to 1%). The chain links TRBV7-8 to TRBJ2-7; D call uncertain. CDR1 and CDR2 (germline): SGHVS, FQNEAQ. There are 12 residues in the CDR3. Trimming cost V 1 base and J 3 bases, with 4 bases left between them. CDR3 loop: CASSLVFYEQYF. As DNA, the CDR3 is TGTGCCAGCAGCTTAGTGTTCTACGAGCAGTACTTC.

The chain joins TRBV6-1 to TRBJ2-3, with D perhaps TRBD1 or TRBD2 (5 bases each). Per germline, CDR1 MNHNS and CDR2 SASEGT. The V and J ends lost 7 bases and 6 bases respectively, with 20 bases between them. The length of the CDR3 is 15 residues. Here the CDR3 DNA reads TGTGCCAGCAATCCGGGCAGTGGAGAGGGGGATACGCAGTATTTT. It codes for CASNPGSGEGDTQYF.

The gene calls are TRBV10-3 and TRBJ2-1; D remains unclear. The germline V gene has CDR1 ENHRY and CDR2 SYGVKD. The V end lost 3 bases, the J end lost 10 bases, and 19 bases lay between the germline ends. This CDR3 has 15 residues. In DNA, the CDR3 is TGTGCCATCAGTGACGCTTTGGACCAAGGGTACGAGCAGTTCTTC. It translates to CAISDALDQGYEQFF.

V is TRBV7-3 and J is TRBJ1-2; tentatively, D is TRBD1 (6 bases). Trimming pared 2 bases from V and 4 bases from J, leaving 8 bases between. Germline lookup yields CDR1 SGHTA and CDR2 FQGTGA. This CDR3 comprises 13 residues. The CDR3 DNA is TGTGCCAGCAGCTTAGCACAGGGCTATGGCTACACCTTC. Encoded protein: CASSLAQGYGYTF. Full variable domain (outside the CDR3, taken from reference TRBV7-3 and TRBJ1-2): GAGVSQTPSNKVTEKGKYVELRCDPISGHTALYWYRQSLGQGPEFLIYFQGTGAADDSGLPNDRFFAVRPEGSVSTLKIQRTERGDSAVYLCASSLAQGYGYTFGSGTRLTVV.

The rearrangement joins TRBV10-3 to TRBJ2-7; D uncertain. V shed 10 bases and J shed 3 bases, with 13 bases lying between them. The V gene's germline CDR1 is ENHRY and CDR2 SYGVKD. The CDR3 has 12 amino acids. CDR3 in amino acids: CATSGGDYEQYF. The CDR3 region has the DNA TGTGCCACCTCGGGTGGGGACTACGAGCAGTACTTC.

The chain carries TRBV5-5 and TRBJ2-5, with TRBD1 as a possible D gene (5 bases). Germline V gene sequence: CDR1 SGHKS, CDR2 YYEKEE (reference sequence). Trimming took off 7 bases at V and 3 bases at J, with 16 bases between the two ends. There are 14 residues in the CDR3. In DNA form, the CDR3 reads TGTGCCAGCTACCCCAGCCCAGGGAAAGAGACCCAGTACTTC. It encodes CASYPSPGKETQYF.

The chain links TRBV6-1 to TRBJ1-1, with 7 bases fitting TRBD1. Trimming removed 10 bases from V and 1 base from J; junction bases left unmatched: 9. CDR1 is MNHNS, CDR2 SASEGT, per germline. The CDR3 spans 14 residues. In DNA, the CDR3 is TGTGCCACTCTCAGGGGGACGGAGAACACTGAAGCTTTCTTT. It codes for CATLRGTENTEAFF.

The chain couples TRBV18 to TRBJ2-3, with TRBD2 matching 10 bases. Germline V gene sequence: CDR1 KGHSH, CDR2 LQKENI. V was clipped by 4 bases and J by 3 bases; unmatched bases: 4. The CDR3 covers 15 residues. CDR3 in amino acids: CASSRLAGVTDTQYF. DNA for the CDR3: TGTGCCAGCTCACGGCTAGCGGGAGTGACAGATACGCAGTATTTT.

The chain carries TRBV19 and TRBJ2-6; no firm D call. This CDR3 region has 18 residues. Per germline, CDR1 LNHDA and CDR2 SQIVND (reference sequence). Trimming cost V 6 bases and J 1 base, with 19 bases left between them. The CDR3 sequence: CASRNIDDGRSGANVLTF. As DNA, the CDR3 is TGTGCCAGTAGGAACATAGATGATGGCAGGTCTGGGGCCAACGTCCTGACTTTC.

The chain recombines TRBV19 with TRBJ1-5; weak D call: TRBD1 (5 bases). The CDR3 has 11 residues. Trimming left V 9 bases short and J 6 bases short, with 9 bases between. Germline CDR1 LNHDA, CDR2 SQIVND (reference sequence). CDR3 protein: CASSGGQPQHF. As DNA, the CDR3 is TGTGCCAGCTCCGGGGGTCAGCCCCAGCATTTT.

This chain uses TRBV21-1 with TRBJ1-1. TRBV21-1 is a documented pseudogene. The CDR3 length is 15 residues. CDR3 coding DNA: TGTGCCAGCAGCAAAGTAATCAGCTCGAACACTGAAGCTTTCTTT. This encodes CASSKVISSNTEAFF.

The V and J genes are TRBV11-2 and TRBJ1-6; unclear D gene. This CDR3 comprises 17 residues. Trimming pared 5 bases from V and 0 bases from J, leaving 14 bases between. CDR1 and CDR2 (germline): SGHAT, FQNNGV. The CDR3 DNA reads TGTGCCAGCAGCCAAGGTCGAGGGAGCTCCTATAATTCACCCCTCCACTTT. Its translation: CASSQGRGSSYNSPLHF.

The chain couples TRBV5-5 to TRBJ2-7, with no clear D. Germline V gene sequence: CDR1 SGHKS, CDR2 YYEKEE (reference sequence). V was trimmed by 1 base and J by 2 bases, leaving 10 bases between them. This CDR3 is built from 14 residues. Here the CDR3 reads CASSLLGSPYEQYF. The CDR3 DNA follows: TGTGCCAGCAGCTTGTTGGGAAGCCCCTACGAGCAGTACTTC.